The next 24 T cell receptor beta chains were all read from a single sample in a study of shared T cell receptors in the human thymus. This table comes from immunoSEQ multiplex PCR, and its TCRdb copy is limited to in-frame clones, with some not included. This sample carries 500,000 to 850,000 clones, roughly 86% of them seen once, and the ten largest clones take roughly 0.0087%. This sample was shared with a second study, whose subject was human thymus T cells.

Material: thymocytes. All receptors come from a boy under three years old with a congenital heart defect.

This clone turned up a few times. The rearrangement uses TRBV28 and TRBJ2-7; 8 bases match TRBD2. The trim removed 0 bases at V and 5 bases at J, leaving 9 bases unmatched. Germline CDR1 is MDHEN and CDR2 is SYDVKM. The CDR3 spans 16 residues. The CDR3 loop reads CASSLCLSGRRDEQYF. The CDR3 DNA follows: TGTGCCAGCAGTTTATGTCTGAGCGGGAGAAGGGACGAGCAGTACTTC.

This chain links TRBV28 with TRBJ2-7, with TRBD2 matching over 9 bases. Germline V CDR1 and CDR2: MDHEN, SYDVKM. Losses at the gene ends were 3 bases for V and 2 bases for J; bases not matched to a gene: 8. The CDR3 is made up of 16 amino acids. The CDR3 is CASSFTSGTSTYEQYF. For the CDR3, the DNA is TGTGCCAGCAGTTTTACCTCTGGGACTAGCACCTACGAGCAGTACTTC.

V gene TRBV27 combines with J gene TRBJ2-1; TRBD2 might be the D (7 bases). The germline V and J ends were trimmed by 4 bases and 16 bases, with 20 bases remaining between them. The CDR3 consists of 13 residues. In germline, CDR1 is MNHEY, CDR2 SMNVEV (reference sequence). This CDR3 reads CASSSPGGPLPFF. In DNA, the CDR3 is TGTGCCAGCAGTTCCCCCGGGGGGCCGTTACCCTTCTTC.

The CDR3 is CASSPDRHTEAFF. The CDR3, as DNA: TGTGCCAGCAGCCCCGACAGGCACACTGAAGCTTTCTTT. The V gene is TRBV7-2, the J gene TRBJ1-1, with TRBD1 as a possible D gene (6 bases). The germline gives CDR1 SGHTA, CDR2 FQGNSA. This CDR3 region has 13 residues. V lost 5 bases, J lost 3 bases, and 10 bases lay in between.

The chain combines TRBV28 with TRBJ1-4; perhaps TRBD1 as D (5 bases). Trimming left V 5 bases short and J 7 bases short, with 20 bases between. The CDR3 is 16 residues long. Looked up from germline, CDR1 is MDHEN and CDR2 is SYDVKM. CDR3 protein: CASSTGRAQGSEKLFF. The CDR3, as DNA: TGTGCCAGCAGTACGGGCCGGGCCCAGGGAAGTGAAAAACTGTTTTTT. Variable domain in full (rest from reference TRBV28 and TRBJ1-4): DVKVTQSSRYLVKRTGEKVFLECVQDMDHENMFWYRQDPGLGLRLIYFSYDVKMKEKGDIPEGYSVSREKKERFSLILESASTNQTSMYLCASSTGRAQGSEKLFFGSGTQLSVL.

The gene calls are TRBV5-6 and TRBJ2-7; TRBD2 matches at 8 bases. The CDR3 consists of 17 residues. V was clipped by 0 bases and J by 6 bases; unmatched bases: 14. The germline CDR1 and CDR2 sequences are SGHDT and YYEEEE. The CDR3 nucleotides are TGTGCCAGCAGCTTGGGGGTAACCGGGACTAGTTTTTCCGAGCAGTACTTC. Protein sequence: CASSLGVTGTSFSEQYF. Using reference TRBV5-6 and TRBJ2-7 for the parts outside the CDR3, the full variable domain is DAGVTQSPTHLIKTRGQQVTLRCSPKSGHDTVSWYQQALGQGPQFIFQYYEEEERQRGNFPDRFSGHQFPNYSSELNVNALLLGDSALYLCASSLGVTGTSFSEQYFGPGTRLTVT.

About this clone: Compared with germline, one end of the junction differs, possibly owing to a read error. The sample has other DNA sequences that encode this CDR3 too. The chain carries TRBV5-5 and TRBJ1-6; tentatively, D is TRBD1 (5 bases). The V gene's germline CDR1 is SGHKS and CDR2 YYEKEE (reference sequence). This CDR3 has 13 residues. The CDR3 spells CASSRQLNSPLHF. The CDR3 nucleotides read TGTGCCAGCTCTCGACAGCTTAATTCCCCCCTCCACTTT.

The CDR3 is CASSLVGGSTDTQYF. The CDR3 coding sequence is TGCGCCAGCAGCTTGGTCGGGGGATCCACAGATACGCAGTATTTT. This rearrangement joins TRBV5-1 to TRBJ2-3, with a tentative D call TRBD2 (6 bases). The V and J ends lost 0 bases and 2 bases respectively, with 10 bases between them. Germline V lookup: CDR1 SGHRS, CDR2 YFSETQ. There are 15 residues in the CDR3.

Here the CDR3 reads CASSLAGRGGQPQHF. The CDR3, as DNA: TGTGCCAGCAGCTTGGCGGGCCGGGGAGGACAGCCCCAGCATTTT. The chain couples TRBV5-5 to TRBJ1-5; no clear D. The CDR3 is made up of 15 amino acids. Trimming stripped 0 bases from V and 7 bases from J, with 14 bases between. Germline V lookup: CDR1 SGHKS, CDR2 YYEKEE (reference sequence).

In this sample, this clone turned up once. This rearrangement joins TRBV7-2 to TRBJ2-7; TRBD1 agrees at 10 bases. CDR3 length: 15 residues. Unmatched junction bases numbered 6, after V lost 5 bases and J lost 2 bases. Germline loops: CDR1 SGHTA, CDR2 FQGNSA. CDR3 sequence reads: CASSQGTGVAYEQYF. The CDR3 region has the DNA TGTGCCAGCAGCCAGGGGACAGGGGTGGCCTACGAGCAGTACTTC.

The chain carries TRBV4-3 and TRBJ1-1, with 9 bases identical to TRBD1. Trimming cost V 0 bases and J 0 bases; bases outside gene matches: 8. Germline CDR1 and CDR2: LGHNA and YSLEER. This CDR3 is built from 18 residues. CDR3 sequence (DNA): TGCGCCAGCAGCCAAGAAGGGAACAGGGGGCGAGTGAACACTGAAGCTTTCTTT. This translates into CASSQEGNRGRVNTEAFF.

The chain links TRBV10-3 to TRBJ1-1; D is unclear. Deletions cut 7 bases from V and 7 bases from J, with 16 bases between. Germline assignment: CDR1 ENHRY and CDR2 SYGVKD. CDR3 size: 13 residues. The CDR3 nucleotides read TGTGCCATCACTTCGACTAGGTATGATGAAGCTTTCTTT. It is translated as CAITSTRYDEAFF.

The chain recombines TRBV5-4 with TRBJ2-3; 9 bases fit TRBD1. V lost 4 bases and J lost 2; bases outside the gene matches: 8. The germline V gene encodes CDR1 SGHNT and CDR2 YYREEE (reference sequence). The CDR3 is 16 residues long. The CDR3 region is CASSPRTGDNTDTQYF. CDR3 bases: TGTGCCAGCAGCCCCCGGACAGGGGATAACACAGATACGCAGTATTTT.

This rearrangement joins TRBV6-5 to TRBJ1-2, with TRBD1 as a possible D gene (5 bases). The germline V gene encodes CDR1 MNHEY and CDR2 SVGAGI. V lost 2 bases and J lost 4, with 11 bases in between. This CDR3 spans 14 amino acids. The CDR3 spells CASSYRRQSYGYTF. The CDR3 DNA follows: TGTGCCAGCAGTTACCGACGACAGTCCTATGGCTACACCTTC.

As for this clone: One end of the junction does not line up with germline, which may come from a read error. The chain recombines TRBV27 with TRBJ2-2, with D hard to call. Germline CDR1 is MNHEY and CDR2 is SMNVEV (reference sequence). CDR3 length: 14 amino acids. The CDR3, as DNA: TGTGCCAGCAGTTTTGGGCCTAACACGGGGGAGCTGTTTTTT. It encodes CASSFGPNTGELFF.

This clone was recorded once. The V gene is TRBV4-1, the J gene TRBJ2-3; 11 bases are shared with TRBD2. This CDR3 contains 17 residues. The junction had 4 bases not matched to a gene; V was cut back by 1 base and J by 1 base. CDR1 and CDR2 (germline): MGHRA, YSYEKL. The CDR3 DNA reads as TGCGCCAGCAGCCAAGTTGTAGCGGGGGGGGGCACAGATACGCAGTATTTT. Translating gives CASSQVVAGGGTDTQYF.

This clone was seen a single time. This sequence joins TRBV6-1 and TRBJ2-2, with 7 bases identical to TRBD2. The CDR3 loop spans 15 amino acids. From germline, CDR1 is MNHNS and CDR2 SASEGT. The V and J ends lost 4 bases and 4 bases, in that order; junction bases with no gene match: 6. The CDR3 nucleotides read TGTGCCAGCAGTGGGGGGAGGGGTTGCACCGGGGAGCTGTTTTTT. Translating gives CASSGGRGCTGELFF.

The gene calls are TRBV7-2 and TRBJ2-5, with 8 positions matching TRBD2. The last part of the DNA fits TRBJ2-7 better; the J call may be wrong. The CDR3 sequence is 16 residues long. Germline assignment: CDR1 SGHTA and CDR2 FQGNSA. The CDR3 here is CASSSIPAGDTYEQYF. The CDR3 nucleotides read TGTGCCAGCAGCTCTATACCAGCGGGAGACACCTACGAGCAGTACTTC.

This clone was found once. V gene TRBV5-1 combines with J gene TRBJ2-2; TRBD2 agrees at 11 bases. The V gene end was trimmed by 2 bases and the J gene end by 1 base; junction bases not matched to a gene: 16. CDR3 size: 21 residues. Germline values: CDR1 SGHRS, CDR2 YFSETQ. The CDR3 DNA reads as TGCGCCAGCAGCTTTGGTGGGTTACTAGCGGGGGCCCTCATGAACACCGGGGAGCTGTTTTTT. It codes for CASSFGGLLAGALMNTGELFF.

In DNA, the CDR3 is TGTGCCAGCAGTTACTCGATTGCCCTCCGGGGGGGATTCGAGTTCTTC. This codes for CASSYSIALRGGFEFF. The chain links TRBV6-5 to TRBJ2-1, with TRBD2 matching over 8 bases. The CDR3 is made up of 16 amino acids. V shed 0 bases, J shed 14 bases, and the junction held 15 bases outside the gene matches. Germline CDR1 MNHEY, CDR2 SVGAGI.

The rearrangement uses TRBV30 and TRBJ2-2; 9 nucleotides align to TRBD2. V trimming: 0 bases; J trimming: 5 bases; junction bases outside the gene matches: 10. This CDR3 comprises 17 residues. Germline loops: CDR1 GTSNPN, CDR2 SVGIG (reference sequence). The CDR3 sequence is CAWSVHQREVRTGELFF. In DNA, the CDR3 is TGTGCCTGGAGTGTACATCAGCGGGAGGTCCGGACCGGGGAGCTGTTTTTT.

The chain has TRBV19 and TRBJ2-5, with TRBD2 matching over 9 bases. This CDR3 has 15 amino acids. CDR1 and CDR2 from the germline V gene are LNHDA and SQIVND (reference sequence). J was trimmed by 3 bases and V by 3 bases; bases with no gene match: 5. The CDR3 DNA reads TGTGCCAGTAGTATCGAGCGGGAGGAGGAAGAGACCCAGTACTTC. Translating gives CASSIEREEEETQYF.

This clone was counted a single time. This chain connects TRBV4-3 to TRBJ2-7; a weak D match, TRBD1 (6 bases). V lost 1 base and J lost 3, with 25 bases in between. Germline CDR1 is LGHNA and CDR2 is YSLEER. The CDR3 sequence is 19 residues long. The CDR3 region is CASSQATQKAEGVFYEQYF. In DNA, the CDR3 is TGCGCCAGCAGCCAAGCCACACAAAAGGCAGAGGGGGTATTCTACGAGCAGTACTTC.

The CDR3 DNA reads as TGTGCCAGCAGGGAATACAGGGGTAGCAACGAGCAGTACTTC. This sequence encodes CASREYRGSNEQYF. The chain uses TRBV27 and TRBJ2-7; 7 bases are a match to TRBD1. J was trimmed by 5 bases and V by 6 bases; bases with no gene match: 10. The CDR3 extends over 14 amino acids. Germline assignment: CDR1 MNHEY and CDR2 SMNVEV (reference sequence).